This T cell receptor beta chain was documented in a study of cytomegalovirus exposure and HLA in healthy donors. Both 60 Vbeta primers and 13 Jbeta primers went into the PCR. The protocol was immunoSEQ multiplex PCR, while the TCRdb copy is restricted to in-frame clones and leaves out a portion. Of approximately 160,000 clones listed, 60% to 80% are singletons. This TCR came from a woman in her thirties or forties in good health and CMV-seropositive. The sequenced sample consisted of PBMCs.

The CDR3 protein is CASSIYREGRETQYF. The CDR3 DNA is TGTGCCAGTAGTATCTACCGGGAGGGCCGGGAGACCCAGTACTTC. The chain is built from TRBV19 and TRBJ2-5, with 8 bases fitting TRBD2. The germline V gene has CDR1 LNHDA and CDR2 SQIVND (reference sequence). V was pared by 3 bases and J by 5 bases, with 8 bases of the junction left unmatched. This CDR3 region has 15 residues.